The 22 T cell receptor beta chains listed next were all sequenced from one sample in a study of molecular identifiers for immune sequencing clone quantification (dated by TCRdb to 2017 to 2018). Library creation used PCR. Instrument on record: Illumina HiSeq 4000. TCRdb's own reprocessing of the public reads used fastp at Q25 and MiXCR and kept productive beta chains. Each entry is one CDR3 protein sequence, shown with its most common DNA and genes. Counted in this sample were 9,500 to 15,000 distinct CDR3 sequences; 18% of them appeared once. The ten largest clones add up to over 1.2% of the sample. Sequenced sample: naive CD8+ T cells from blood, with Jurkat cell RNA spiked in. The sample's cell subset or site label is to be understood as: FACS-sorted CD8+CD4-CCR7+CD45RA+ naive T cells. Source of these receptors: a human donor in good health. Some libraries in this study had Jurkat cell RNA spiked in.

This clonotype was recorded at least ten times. The CDR3 DNA is TGTGCCAGCGCACAGTCTCCCTCCTACGAGCAGTACTTC. This codes for CASAQSPSYEQYF. This rearrangement joins TRBV27 to TRBJ2-7; no clear D gene. This CDR3 comprises 13 residues. V lost 8 bases to trimming and J lost 0 bases, with 11 bases between them. Germline V gene data show CDR1 as MNHEY and CDR2 as SMNVEV (reference sequence).

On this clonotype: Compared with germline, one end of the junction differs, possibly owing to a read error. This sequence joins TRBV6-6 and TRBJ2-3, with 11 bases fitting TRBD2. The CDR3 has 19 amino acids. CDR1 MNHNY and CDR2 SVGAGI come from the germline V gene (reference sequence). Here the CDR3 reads CASSYLGGTSGDGYDTQYF. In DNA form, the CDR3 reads TGTGCCAGCAGTTACCTCGGGGGGACTAGCGGAGATGGGTACGATACGCAGTACTTT.

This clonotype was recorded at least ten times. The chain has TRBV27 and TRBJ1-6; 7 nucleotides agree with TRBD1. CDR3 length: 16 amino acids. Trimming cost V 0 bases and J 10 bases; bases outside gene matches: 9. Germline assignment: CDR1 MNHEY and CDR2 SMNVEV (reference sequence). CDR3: CASSLSSRGSGSPLHF. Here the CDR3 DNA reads TGTGCCAGCAGTTTATCGAGCAGGGGGTCTGGATCACCCCTCCACTTT.

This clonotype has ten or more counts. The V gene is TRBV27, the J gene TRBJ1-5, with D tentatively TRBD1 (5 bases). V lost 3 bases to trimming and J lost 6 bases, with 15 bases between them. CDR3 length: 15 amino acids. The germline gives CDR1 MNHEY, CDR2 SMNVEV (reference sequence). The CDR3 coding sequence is TGTGCCAGCAGTTTTGTCGGGGCGCAGGGTCAGCCCCAGCATTTT. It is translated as CASSFVGAQGQPQHF.

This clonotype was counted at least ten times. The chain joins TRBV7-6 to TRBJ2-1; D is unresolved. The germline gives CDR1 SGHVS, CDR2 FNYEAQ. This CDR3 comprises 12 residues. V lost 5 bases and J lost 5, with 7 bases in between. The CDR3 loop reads CASSAHDNEQFF. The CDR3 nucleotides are TGTGCCAGCAGCGCCCACGACAATGAGCAGTTCTTC.

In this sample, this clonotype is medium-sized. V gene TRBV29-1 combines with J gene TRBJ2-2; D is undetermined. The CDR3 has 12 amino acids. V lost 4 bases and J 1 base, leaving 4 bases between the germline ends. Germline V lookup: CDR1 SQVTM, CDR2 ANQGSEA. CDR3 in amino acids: CSVVGNTGELFF. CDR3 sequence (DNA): TGCAGCGTTGTCGGGAACACCGGGGAGCTGTTTTTT.

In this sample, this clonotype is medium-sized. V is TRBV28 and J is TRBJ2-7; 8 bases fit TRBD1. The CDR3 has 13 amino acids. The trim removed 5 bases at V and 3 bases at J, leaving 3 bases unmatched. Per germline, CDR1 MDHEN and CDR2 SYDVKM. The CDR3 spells CASSPGQGYEQYF. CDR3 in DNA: TGTGCCAGCAGTCCCGGACAGGGCTACGAGCAGTACTTC.

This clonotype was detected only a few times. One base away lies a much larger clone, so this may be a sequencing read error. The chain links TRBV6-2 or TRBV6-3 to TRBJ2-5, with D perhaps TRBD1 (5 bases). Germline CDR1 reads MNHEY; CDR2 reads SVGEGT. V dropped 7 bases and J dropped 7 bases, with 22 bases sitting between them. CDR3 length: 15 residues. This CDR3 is CASKYIQGLKGTQYF. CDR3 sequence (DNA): TGTGCCAGCAAATACATCCAGGGTCTGAAGGGGACCCAGTACTTC.

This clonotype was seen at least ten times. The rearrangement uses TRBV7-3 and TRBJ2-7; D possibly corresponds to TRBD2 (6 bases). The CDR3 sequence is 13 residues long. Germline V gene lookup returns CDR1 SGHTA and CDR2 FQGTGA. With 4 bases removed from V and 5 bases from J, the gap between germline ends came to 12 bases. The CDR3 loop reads CASSSTGGDEQYF. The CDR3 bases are TGTGCCAGCAGCTCTACCGGAGGGGACGAGCAGTACTTC.

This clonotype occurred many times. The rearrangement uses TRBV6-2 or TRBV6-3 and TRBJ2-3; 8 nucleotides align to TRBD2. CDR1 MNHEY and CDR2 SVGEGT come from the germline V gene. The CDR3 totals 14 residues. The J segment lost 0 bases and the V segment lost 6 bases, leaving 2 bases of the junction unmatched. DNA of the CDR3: TGTGCCAGCAGCTTAGCGGGGAGCACAGATACGCAGTATTTT. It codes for CASSLAGSTDTQYF.

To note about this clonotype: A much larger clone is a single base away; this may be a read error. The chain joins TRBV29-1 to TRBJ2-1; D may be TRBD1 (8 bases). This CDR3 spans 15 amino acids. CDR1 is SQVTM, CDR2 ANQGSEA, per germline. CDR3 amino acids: CSGTGGGPSYNGQFF. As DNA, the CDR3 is TGCAGCGGAACAGGGGGAGGGCCATCTTACAATGGGCAGTTCTTC.

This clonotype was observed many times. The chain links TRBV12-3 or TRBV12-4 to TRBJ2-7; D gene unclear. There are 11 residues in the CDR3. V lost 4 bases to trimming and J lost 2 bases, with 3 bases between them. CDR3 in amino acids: CASSYTYEQYF. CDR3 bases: TGTGCCAGCAGTTACACCTACGAGCAGTACTTC.

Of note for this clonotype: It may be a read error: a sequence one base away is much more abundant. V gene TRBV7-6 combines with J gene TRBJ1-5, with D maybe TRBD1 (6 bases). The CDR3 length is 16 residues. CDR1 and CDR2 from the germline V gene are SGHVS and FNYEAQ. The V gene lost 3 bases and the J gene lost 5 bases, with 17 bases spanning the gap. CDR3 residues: CASSLGAGFSDQPQHF. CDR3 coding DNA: TGTGCCAGCAGCTTGGGGGCGGGGTTCAGCGATCAGCCCCAGCATTTT.

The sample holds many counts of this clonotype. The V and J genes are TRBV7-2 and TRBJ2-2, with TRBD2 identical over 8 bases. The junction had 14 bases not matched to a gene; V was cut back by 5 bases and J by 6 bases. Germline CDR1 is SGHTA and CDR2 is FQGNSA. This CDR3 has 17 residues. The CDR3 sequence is CASSPLLVAGYSGELFF. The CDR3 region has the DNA TGTGCCAGCAGCCCCTTACTAGTAGCGGGATATTCCGGGGAGCTGTTTTTT. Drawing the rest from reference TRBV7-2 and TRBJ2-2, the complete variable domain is GAGVSQSPSNKVTEKGKDVELRCDPISGHTALYWYRQSLGQGLEFLIYFQGNSAPDKSGLPSDRFSAERTGGSVSTLTIQRTQQEDSAVYLCASSPLLVAGYSGELFFGEGSRLTVL.

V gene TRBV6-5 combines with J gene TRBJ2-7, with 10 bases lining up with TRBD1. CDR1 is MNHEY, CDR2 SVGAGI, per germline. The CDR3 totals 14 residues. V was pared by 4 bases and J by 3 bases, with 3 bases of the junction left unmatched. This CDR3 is CASSLGTGVYEQYF. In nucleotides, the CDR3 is TGTGCCAGCAGTTTAGGGACAGGGGTCTACGAGCAGTACTTC.

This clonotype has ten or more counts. In DNA form, the CDR3 reads TGTGCCTGGACCCAACTGGGTGAAAAACTGTTTTTT. This codes for CAWTQLGEKLFF. The gene calls are TRBV30 and TRBJ1-4, with no clear D. The CDR3 runs 12 residues. Germline V gene sequence: CDR1 GTSNPN, CDR2 SVGIG (reference sequence). Deletions cut 4 bases from V and 7 bases from J, with 10 bases between.

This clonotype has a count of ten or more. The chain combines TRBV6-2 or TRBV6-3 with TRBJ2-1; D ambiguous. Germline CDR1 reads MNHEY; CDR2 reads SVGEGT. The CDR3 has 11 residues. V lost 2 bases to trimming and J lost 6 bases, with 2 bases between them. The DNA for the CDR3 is TGTGCCAGCAGTTACGGCAATGAGCAGTTCTTC. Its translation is CASSYGNEQFF.

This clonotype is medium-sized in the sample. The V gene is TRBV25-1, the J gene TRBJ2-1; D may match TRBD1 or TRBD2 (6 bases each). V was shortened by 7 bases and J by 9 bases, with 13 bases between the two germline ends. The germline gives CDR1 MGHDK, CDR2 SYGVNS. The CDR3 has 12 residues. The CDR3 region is CASTPGGGEQFF. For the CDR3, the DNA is TGTGCCAGCACCCCTGGAGGGGGTGAGCAGTTCTTC.

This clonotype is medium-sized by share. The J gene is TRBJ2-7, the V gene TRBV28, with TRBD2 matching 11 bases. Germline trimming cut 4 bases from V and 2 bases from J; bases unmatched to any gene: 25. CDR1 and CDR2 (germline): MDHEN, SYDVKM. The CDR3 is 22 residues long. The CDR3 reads CASSSLAWTSGPSKVGPYEQYF. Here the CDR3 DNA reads TGTGCCAGCAGTTCTCTCGCCTGGACTAGCGGGCCCAGCAAGGTCGGTCCCTACGAGCAGTACTTC.

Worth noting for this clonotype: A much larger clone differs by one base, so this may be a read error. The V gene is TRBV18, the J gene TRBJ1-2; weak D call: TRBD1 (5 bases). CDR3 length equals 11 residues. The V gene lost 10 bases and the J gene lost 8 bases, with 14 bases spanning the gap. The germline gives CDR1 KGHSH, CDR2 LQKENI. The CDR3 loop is CATLSGGGYTF. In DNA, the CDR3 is TGTGCCACCTTATCCGGGGGAGGCTACACCTTC.

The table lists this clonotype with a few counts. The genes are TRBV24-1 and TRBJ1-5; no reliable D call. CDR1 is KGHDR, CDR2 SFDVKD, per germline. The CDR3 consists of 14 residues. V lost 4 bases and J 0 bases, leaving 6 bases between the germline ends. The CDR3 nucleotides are TGTGCCACCAGTGAAATGATTAGCAATCAGCCCCAGCATTTT. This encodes CATSEMISNQPQHF.

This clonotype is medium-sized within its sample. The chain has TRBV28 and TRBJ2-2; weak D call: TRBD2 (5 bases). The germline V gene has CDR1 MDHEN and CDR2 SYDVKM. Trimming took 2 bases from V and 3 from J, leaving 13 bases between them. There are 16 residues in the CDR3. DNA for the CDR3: TGTGCCAGCAGTTTACTGTTAGCGAGTTACACCGGGGAGCTGTTTTTT. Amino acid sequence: CASSLLLASYTGELFF.